These 24 T cell receptor beta chains were all obtained from the same sample, sequenced in a study of T cells after posttransplantation cyclophosphamide. Treatment was busulfan-fludarabine conditioning, a marrow graft, and cyclophosphamide on days +3 and +4. Some clones are missing from TCRdb's copy, which holds only in-frame ones; the method was immunoSEQ multiplex PCR. The repertoire holds 20,000 or so clones, approximately 86% seen once, with about 7% in the top ten. This specimen was PBMCs, taken after allogeneic stem cell transplant with posttransplant cyclophosphamide. These receptors all come from a female patient in her 40s who received an allogeneic stem cell transplant from a related donor, was CMV-positive, and had no GVHD. The graft donor may account for some of the T cells.

The chain joins TRBV7-9 to TRBJ2-7; no clear D gene. CDR1 is SEHNR and CDR2 is FQNEAQ in the germline V gene (reference sequence). Trimming removed 3 bases from V and 2 bases from J, with 8 bases in between. The CDR3 extends over 13 amino acids. CDR3: CASSFYPPYEQYF. The CDR3 DNA is TGTGCCAGCAGCTTCTACCCCCCCTACGAGCAGTACTTC. The whole variable domain, remainder taken from reference TRBV7-9 and TRBJ2-7, is DTGVSQNPRHKITKRGQNVTFRCDPISEHNRLYWYRQTLGQGPEFLTYFQNEAQLEKSRLLSDRFSAERPKGSFSTLEIQRTEQGDSAMYLCASSFYPPYEQYFGPGTRLTVT.

The genes are TRBV28 and TRBJ2-7, with a weak D call TRBD2 (6 bases). The CDR3 contains 14 residues. Germline-derived CDR1 and CDR2 are MDHEN and SYDVKM. Trimming took off 10 bases at V and 0 bases at J, with 16 bases between the two ends. The CDR3 region has the DNA TGTGCCATCGCCGGGAGAGAGTACTCCTACGAGCAGTACTTC. Encoded protein: CAIAGREYSYEQYF. The full variable domain, its missing parts supplied by reference TRBV28 and TRBJ2-7, is DVKVTQSSRYLVKRTGEKVFLECVQDMDHENMFWYRQDPGLGLRLIYFSYDVKMKEKGDIPEGYSVSREKKERFSLILESASTNQTSMYLCAIAGREYSYEQYFGPGTRLTVT.

The rearrangement links TRBV29-1 to TRBJ2-1; D remains unclear. The CDR3 contains 14 residues. Per the germline V gene, CDR1 is SQVTM and CDR2 is ANQGSEA. V was shortened by 7 bases and J by 5 bases, with 18 bases between the two germline ends. The CDR3: CSGWYRLSNNEQFF. CDR3 coding DNA: TGCAGCGGTTGGTATCGTCTATCAAACAATGAGCAGTTCTTC.

The chain employs TRBV10-3 and TRBJ1-3; TRBD1 matches 9 bases. The CDR3 totals 15 residues. Germline V CDR1 and CDR2: ENHRY, SYGVKD. V trimming: 6 bases; J trimming: 3 bases; junction bases outside the gene matches: 6. The CDR3 DNA follows: TGTGCCATCAGCCCGGGGGACAGGGTTGGAAACACCATATATTTT. It yields the protein CAISPGDRVGNTIYF.

The chain uses TRBV19 and TRBJ2-5; TRBD2 is a possible D gene (5 bases). The V and J ends lost 3 bases and 5 bases respectively, with 13 bases between them. Per the germline V gene, CDR1 is LNHDA and CDR2 is SQIVND (reference sequence). This CDR3 comprises 14 residues. This CDR3 is CASSINAGFETQYF. The DNA of the CDR3 is TGTGCCAGTAGTATTAATGCGGGTTTCGAGACCCAGTACTTC.

The chain carries TRBV6-1 and TRBJ2-7; TRBD2 matches 7 bases. The length of the CDR3 is 14 residues. Germline CDR1 MNHNS, CDR2 SASEGT. The V segment lost 6 bases and the J segment 2 bases; nucleotides outside the gene matches: 7. CDR3 region: CASRLAGATYEQYF. CDR3 sequence (DNA): TGTGCCAGCAGATTGGCGGGAGCTACCTACGAGCAGTACTTC.

The gene calls are TRBV7-3 and TRBJ1-1; D is uncertain. The CDR3 has 13 residues. Germline values: CDR1 SGHTA, CDR2 FQGTGA. V gave up 3 bases and J gave up 5 bases, with 10 bases separating them. The CDR3 region is CASSLIGGTEAFF. The CDR3 DNA is TGTGCCAGCAGCTTGATCGGCGGGACTGAAGCTTTCTTT. The variable domain in full, with the rest retrieved from reference TRBV7-3 and TRBJ1-1, is GAGVSQTPSNKVTEKGKYVELRCDPISGHTALYWYRQSLGQGPEFLIYFQGTGAADDSGLPNDRFFAVRPEGSVSTLKIQRTERGDSAVYLCASSLIGGTEAFFGQGTRLTVV.

V usage is TRBV30 and J usage is TRBJ2-7; 7 nucleotides agree with TRBD2. With V trimmed by 1 base and J by 4 bases, 10 bases remained unmatched. Germline V lookup: CDR1 GTSNPN, CDR2 SVGIG (reference sequence). The CDR3 runs 15 residues. CDR3 amino acids: CAWSGLTSILYEQYF. The CDR3 DNA is TGTGCCTGGAGTGGATTGACTAGCATTTTGTACGAGCAGTACTTC. Full variable domain (remainder filled in from reference TRBV30 and TRBJ2-7): SQTIHQWPATLVQPVGSPLSLECTVEGTSNPNLYWYRQAAGRGLQLLFYSVGIGQISSEVPQNLSASRPQDRQFILSSKKLLLSDSGFYLCAWSGLTSILYEQYFGPGTRLTVT.

The chain has TRBV5-6 and TRBJ2-7, with 10 bases fitting TRBD1. Germline CDR1 is SGHDT and CDR2 is YYEEEE. This CDR3 is 16 amino acids long. V lost 5 bases, J lost 2 bases, and 10 bases stayed unmatched. The CDR3 sequence is CASSLAGTGVPYEQYF. CDR3 DNA sequence: TGTGCCAGCAGTCTCGCCGGGACAGGGGTTCCCTACGAGCAGTACTTC.

Only a few counts were recorded for this clone. This chain connects TRBV5-6 to TRBJ2-1; 7 nucleotides agree with TRBD1. V dropped 1 base and J dropped 2; count of bases not matched to a gene: 3. Germline CDR1 is SGHDT and CDR2 is YYEEEE. This CDR3 has 15 residues. CDR3 DNA: TGTGCCAGCAGCTTGAACAGGGGCCCCTACAATGAGCAGTTCTTC. This sequence encodes CASSLNRGPYNEQFF.

The chain has TRBV19 and TRBJ2-7, with TRBD2 identical over 7 bases. With V trimmed by 0 bases and J by 2 bases, 7 bases remained unmatched. The germline CDR1 and CDR2 sequences are LNHDA and SQIVND (reference sequence). The CDR3 is made up of 16 amino acids. Here the CDR3 reads CASSIEGGTVAYEQYF. CDR3 DNA: TGTGCCAGTAGTATAGAGGGAGGGACCGTAGCCTACGAGCAGTACTTC.

The chain is built from TRBV6-6 and TRBJ2-1; 7 nucleotides line up with TRBD2. This CDR3 is 15 amino acids long. After removal of 7 bases from V and 1 base from J, the junction contained 7 bases not matched to a gene. In germline, CDR1 is MNHNY, CDR2 SVGAGI (reference sequence). As DNA, the CDR3 is TGTGCCAGCACCGGGGGGAGTTATTCCTACAATGAGCAGTTCTTC. This gives the protein CASTGGSYSYNEQFF.

This clone appeared once. The chain combines TRBV7-3 with TRBJ2-2; 8 positions agree with TRBD2. V trimming: 4 bases; J trimming: 1 base; junction bases outside the gene matches: 5. The CDR3 extends over 16 amino acids. In germline, CDR1 is SGHTA, CDR2 FQGTGA. The CDR3 region is CASSSRLALNTGELFF. CDR3 sequence (DNA): TGTGCCAGCAGCTCTAGACTAGCGTTGAACACCGGGGAGCTGTTTTTT.

This chain uses TRBV28 with TRBJ2-1, with 8 bases identical to TRBD2. The V gene's germline CDR1 is MDHEN and CDR2 SYDVKM. With 5 bases clipped from V and 4 bases from J, the junction kept 10 bases outside the gene matches. The CDR3 covers 16 residues. The CDR3: CASSDYGTRRYNEQFF. CDR3 DNA: TGTGCCAGCAGTGACTACGGGACTAGACGTTACAATGAGCAGTTCTTC.

The genes are TRBV5-1 and TRBJ2-1; D is unresolved. Trimming pared 6 bases from V and 5 bases from J, leaving 9 bases between. Germline CDR1 SGHRS, CDR2 YFSETQ. CDR3 length equals 12 residues. CDR3 bases: TGCGCCAGCAACCACTATGACAATGAGCAGTTCTTC. Translating gives CASNHYDNEQFF.

The chain links TRBV6-5 to TRBJ2-2; 7 bases fit TRBD1. This CDR3 spans 15 amino acids. J lost 7 bases, V lost 3 bases, and 8 bases had no gene match. The V gene's germline CDR1 is MNHEY and CDR2 SVGAGI. The CDR3 loop reads CASSYTTGVGGELFF. CDR3 DNA: TGTGCCAGCAGTTATACCACAGGGGTAGGCGGGGAGCTGTTTTTT.

V usage is TRBV28 and J usage is TRBJ1-2, with D hard to call. The V end was cut by 5 bases, the J end by 1 base, with 20 bases between. Germline V gene sequence: CDR1 MDHEN, CDR2 SYDVKM. The CDR3 has 17 amino acids. Here the CDR3 reads CASSPGLFAVDNYGYTF. CDR3 coding DNA: TGTGCCAGCAGTCCCGGTCTATTTGCGGTCGATAACTATGGCTACACCTTC.

The chain is built from TRBV18 and TRBJ1-2; 7 nucleotides match TRBD1. Germline loops: CDR1 KGHSH, CDR2 LQKENI. The CDR3 has 16 residues. V was clipped by 4 bases and J by 3 bases; unmatched bases: 11. The DNA for the CDR3 is TGTGCCAGCTCACTAAAAACAGGGGCGGTGGACTATGGCTACACCTTC. The encoded protein is CASSLKTGAVDYGYTF.

V gene TRBV18 combines with J gene TRBJ1-5; D is perhaps TRBD1 (5 bases). Germline CDR1 is KGHSH and CDR2 is LQKENI. This CDR3 region has 14 residues. Trimming took off 6 bases at V and 1 base at J, with 10 bases between the two ends. The CDR3 bases are TGTGCCAGCTCGCTTTCAGGGAGCAATCAGCCCCAGCATTTT. It codes for CASSLSGSNQPQHF.

The genes are TRBV4-1 and TRBJ1-4, with TRBD1 matching over 10 bases. CDR1 and CDR2 (germline): MGHRA, YSYEKL. V shed 4 bases, J shed 7 bases, and the junction held 6 bases outside the gene matches. The CDR3 has 15 amino acids. CDR3 amino acids: CASSPDRGQGEKLFF. CDR3 bases: TGCGCCAGCAGCCCCGACAGGGGGCAGGGTGAAAAACTGTTTTTT.

The chain uses TRBV7-6 and TRBJ1-5; D is unclear. The CDR3 runs to 13 residues. V gave up 3 bases and J gave up 6 bases, with 9 bases separating them. Germline-derived CDR1 and CDR2 are SGHVS and FNYEAQ. CDR3 loop: CASSFEAGQPQHF. The DNA for the CDR3 is TGTGCCAGCAGCTTCGAGGCGGGTCAGCCCCAGCATTTT.

This rearrangement joins TRBV9 to TRBJ2-7; TRBD2 agrees at 7 bases. The V gene's germline CDR1 is SGDLS and CDR2 YYNGEE. The CDR3 spans 15 residues. The junction had 5 bases not matched to a gene; V was cut back by 0 bases and J by 2 bases. CDR3 loop: CASSVVGGETYEQYF. CDR3 DNA sequence: TGTGCCAGCAGCGTAGTTGGGGGGGAGACCTACGAGCAGTACTTC.

This clone was detected once. The gene calls are TRBV19 and TRBJ1-5; D remains unclear. The V end lost 3 bases, the J end lost 0 bases, and 9 bases lay between the germline ends. Germline CDR1 LNHDA, CDR2 SQIVND (reference sequence). This CDR3 spans 15 amino acids. CDR3 nucleotides: TGTGCCAGTAGTATCGAGGGCCATAGCAATCAGCCCCAGCATTTT. Encoded protein: CASSIEGHSNQPQHF.

This clone occurred once. The chain has TRBV6-1 and TRBJ2-1, with a weak D call TRBD2 (6 bases). The CDR3 runs to 14 residues. Per the germline V gene, CDR1 is MNHNS and CDR2 is SASEGT. V was clipped by 3 bases and J by 6 bases, with 12 bases between them. The CDR3 here is CASSDMGGVNEQFF. The CDR3 nucleotides read TGTGCCAGCAGTGATATGGGCGGGGTCAATGAGCAGTTCTTC.